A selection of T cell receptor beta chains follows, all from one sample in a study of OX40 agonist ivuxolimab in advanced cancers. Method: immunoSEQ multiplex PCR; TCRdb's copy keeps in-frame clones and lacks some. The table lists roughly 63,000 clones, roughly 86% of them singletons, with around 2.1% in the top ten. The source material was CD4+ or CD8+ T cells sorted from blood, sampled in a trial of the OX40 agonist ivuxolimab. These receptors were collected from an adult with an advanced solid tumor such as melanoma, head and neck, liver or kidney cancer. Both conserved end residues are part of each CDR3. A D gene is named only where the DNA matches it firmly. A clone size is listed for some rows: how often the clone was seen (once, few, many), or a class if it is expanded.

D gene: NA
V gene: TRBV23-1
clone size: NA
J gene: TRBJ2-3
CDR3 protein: CASSQSEGEGPDTQYF
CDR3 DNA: TGCGCCAGCAGTCAATCAGAGGGGGAAGGGCCAGATACGCAGTATTTT

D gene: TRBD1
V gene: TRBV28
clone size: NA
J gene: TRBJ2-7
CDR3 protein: CASSKPGQGIREQYF
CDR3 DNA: TGTGCCAGCAGTAAACCGGGACAGGGTATCCGCGAGCAGTACTTC

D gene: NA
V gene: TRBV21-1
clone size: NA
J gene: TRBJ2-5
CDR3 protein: CASSTFGPEETQYF
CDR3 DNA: TGTGCCAGCAGCACCTTTGGACCGGAGGAGACCCAGTACTTC

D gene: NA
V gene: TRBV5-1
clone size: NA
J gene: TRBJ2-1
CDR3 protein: CASSLVDEQFF
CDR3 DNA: TGCGCCAGCAGCTTGGTAGATGAGCAGTTCTTC

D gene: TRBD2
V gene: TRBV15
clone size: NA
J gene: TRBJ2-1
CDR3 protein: CATSRDQREAIDEQFF
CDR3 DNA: TGTGCCACCAGCAGAGATCAGCGGGAAGCTATAGATGAGCAGTTCTTC

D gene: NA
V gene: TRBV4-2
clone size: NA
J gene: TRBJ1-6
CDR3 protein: CASSQDSKRSPLHF
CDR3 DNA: TGTGCCAGCAGCCAGGACAGCAAGCGGTCACCCCTCCACTTT

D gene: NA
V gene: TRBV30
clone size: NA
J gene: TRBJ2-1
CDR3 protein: CAWNAGQIEQFF
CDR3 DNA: TGTGCCTGGAATGCGGGACAGATCGAGCAGTTCTTC

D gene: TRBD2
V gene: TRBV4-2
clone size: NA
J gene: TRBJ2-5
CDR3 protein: CATRRTGLAKETQYF
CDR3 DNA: TGTGCCACCCGAAGGACGGGACTAGCGAAAGAGACCCAGTACTTC

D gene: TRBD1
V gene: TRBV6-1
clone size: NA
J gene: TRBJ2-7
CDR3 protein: CASRPRGTYEQYF
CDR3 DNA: TGTGCCAGCAGACCCAGGGGGACCTACGAGCAGTACTTC

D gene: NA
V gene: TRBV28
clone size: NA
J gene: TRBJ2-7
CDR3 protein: CASSPLAGTNYEQYF
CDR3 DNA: TGTGCCAGCAGTCCCCTAGCCGGGACAAACTACGAGCAGTACTTC

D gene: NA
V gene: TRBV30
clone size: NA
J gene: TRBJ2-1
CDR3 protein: CAWSFGGSYNEQFF
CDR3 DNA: TGTGCCTGGAGTTTCGGGGGCTCCTACAATGAGCAGTTCTTC

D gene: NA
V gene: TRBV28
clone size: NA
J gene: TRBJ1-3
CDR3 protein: CASMVWGARGGNTIYF
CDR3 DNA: TGTGCCAGCATGGTGTGGGGGGCGCGCGGTGGAAACACCATATATTTT

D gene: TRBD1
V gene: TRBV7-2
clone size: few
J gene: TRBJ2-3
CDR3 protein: CASSLVGQVTDTQYF
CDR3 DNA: TGTGCCAGCAGCTTAGTGGGACAGGTAACAGATACGCAGTATTTT

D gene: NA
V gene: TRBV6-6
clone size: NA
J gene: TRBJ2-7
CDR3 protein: CASSYGGTEQYF
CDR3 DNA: TGTGCCAGCAGTTACGGTGGGACCGAGCAGTACTTC

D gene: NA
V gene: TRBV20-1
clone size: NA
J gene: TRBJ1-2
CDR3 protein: CSVGTNYGYIF
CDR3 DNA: TGCAGTGTGGGGACGAACTATGGCTACATCTTC

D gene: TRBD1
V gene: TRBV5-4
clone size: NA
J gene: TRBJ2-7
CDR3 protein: CASSPRQGGYEQYF
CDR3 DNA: TGTGCCAGCAGCCCCCGACAGGGCGGGTACGAGCAGTACTTC

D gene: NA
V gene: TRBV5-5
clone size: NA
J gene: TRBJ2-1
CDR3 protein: CASSLAPGSLNEQFF
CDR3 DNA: TGTGCCAGCAGCTTGGCCCCAGGGTCGTTAAATGAGCAGTTCTTC

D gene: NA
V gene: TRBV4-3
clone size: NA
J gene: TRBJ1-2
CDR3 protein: CASSQLGPEGYTF
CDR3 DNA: TGCGCCAGCAGCCAATTAGGGCCGGAAGGCTACACCTTC

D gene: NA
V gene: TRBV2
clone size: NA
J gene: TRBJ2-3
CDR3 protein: CASGRGRADTQYF
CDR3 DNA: TGTGCCAGCGGGAGGGGGAGGGCAGATACGCAGTATTTT

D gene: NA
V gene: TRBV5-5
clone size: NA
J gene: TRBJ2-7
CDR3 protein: CASSDLAYEQYF
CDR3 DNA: TGTGCCAGCAGCGATTTAGCCTACGAGCAGTACTTC

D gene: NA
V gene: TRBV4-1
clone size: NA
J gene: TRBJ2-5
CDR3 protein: CASSQERAAGQETQYF
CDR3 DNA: TGCGCCAGCAGCCAAGAGCGGGCAGCGGGTCAAGAGACCCAGTACTTC

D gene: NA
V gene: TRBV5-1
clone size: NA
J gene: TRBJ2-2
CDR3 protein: CASSFDYTGELFF
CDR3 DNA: TGCGCCAGCAGCTTCGACTACACCGGGGAGCTGTTTTTT

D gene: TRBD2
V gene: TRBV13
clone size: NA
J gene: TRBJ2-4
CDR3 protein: CASSGGAGKNIQYF
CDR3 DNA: TGTGCCAGCTCCGGGGGGGCGGGCAAAAACATTCAGTACTTC

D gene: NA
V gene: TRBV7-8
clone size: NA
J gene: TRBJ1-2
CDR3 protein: CASSFDQSYGYTF
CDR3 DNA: TGTGCCAGCAGCTTTGACCAGAGCTATGGCTACACCTTC

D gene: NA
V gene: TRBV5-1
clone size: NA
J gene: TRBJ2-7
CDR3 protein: CASSLTMRDEQYF
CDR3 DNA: TGCGCCAGCAGCTTGACGATGAGAGACGAGCAGTACTTC

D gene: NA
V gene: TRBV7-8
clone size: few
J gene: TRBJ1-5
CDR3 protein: CASSLTGGKANQPQHF
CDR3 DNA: TGTGCCAGCAGCCTAACGGGGGGGAAGGCCAATCAGCCCCAGCATTTT

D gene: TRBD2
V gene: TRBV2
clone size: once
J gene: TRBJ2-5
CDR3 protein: CASSKGLAGVETQYF
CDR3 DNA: TGTGCCAGCAGTAAAGGACTAGCGGGAGTGGAGACCCAGTACTTC

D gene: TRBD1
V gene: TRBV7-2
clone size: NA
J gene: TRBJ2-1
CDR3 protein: CASSRGQGGTGGNEQFF
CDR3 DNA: TGTGCCAGCAGTCGCGGACAGGGGGGGACGGGAGGCAATGAGCAGTTCTTC

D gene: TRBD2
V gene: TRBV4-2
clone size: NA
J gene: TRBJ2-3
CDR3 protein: CASSQDPSGIDTQYF
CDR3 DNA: TGTGCCAGCAGCCAAGATCCTAGCGGGATAGATACGCAGTATTTT

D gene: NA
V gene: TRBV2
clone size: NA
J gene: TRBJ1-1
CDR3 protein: CASSEAGVARNTEAFF
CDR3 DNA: TGTGCCAGCAGTGAAGCGGGGGTGGCACGCAACACTGAAGCTTTCTTT

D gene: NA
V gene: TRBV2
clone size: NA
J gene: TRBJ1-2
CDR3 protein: CASRYDGGVSGYTF
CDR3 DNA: TGTGCCAGCAGATACGACGGAGGGGTGAGTGGCTACACCTTC

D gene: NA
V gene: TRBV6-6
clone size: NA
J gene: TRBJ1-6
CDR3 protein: CATRLEDSPLHF
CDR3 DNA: TGTGCCACCAGATTGGAAGACTCACCCCTCCACTTT

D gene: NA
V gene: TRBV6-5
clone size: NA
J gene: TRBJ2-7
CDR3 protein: CASRDSGRKGDEQYF
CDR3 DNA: TGTGCCAGCAGGGATTCAGGGAGGAAGGGTGACGAGCAGTACTTC

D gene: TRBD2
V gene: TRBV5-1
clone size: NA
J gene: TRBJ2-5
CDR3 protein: CASSLARAGGETQYF
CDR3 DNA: TGCGCCAGCAGCTTGGCCAGGGCGGGAGGAGAGACCCAGTACTTC

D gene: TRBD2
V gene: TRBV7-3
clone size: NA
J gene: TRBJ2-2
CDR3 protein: CASSPRLAGTGELFF
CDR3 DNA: TGTGCCAGCAGCCCCCGACTAGCGGGCACCGGGGAGCTGTTTTTT

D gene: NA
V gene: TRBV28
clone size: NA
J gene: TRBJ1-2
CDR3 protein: CASSTGGLYGYTF
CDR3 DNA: TGTGCCAGCAGTACGGGGGGTCTCTATGGCTACACCTTC

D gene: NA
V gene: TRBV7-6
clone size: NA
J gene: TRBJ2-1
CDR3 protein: CASSLGAASPRGFF
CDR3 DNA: TGTGCCAGCAGCTTAGGCGCCGCCTCCCCCCGGGGGTTCTTC

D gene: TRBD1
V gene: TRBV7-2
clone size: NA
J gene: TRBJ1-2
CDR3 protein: CASSPTATGNYGYTF
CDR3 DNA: TGTGCCAGCAGCCCCACCGCGACAGGGAACTATGGCTACACCTTC

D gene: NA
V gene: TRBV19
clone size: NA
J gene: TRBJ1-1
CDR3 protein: CASRGPGMNTEAFF
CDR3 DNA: TGTGCCAGTAGGGGCCCAGGAATGAACACTGAAGCTTTCTTT

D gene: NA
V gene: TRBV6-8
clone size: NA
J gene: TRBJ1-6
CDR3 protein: CASSYSQGINSPLHF
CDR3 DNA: TGTGCCAGCAGTTACTCCCAGGGGATCAATTCACCCCTCCACTTT

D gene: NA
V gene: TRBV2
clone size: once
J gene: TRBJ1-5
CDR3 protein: CASSEDFQPQHF
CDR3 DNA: TGTGCCAGCAGTGAGGACTTTCAGCCCCAGCATTTT

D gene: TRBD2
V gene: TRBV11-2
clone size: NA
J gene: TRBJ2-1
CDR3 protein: CASSFGAGGSSYNEQFF
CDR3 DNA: TGTGCCAGCAGCTTTGGAGCGGGGGGGAGCTCCTACAATGAGCAGTTCTTC

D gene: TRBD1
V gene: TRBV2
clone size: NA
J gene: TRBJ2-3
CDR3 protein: CASRAGTGSTDTQYF
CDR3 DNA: TGTGCCAGCAGGGCCGGGACAGGGAGCACAGATACGCAGTATTTT

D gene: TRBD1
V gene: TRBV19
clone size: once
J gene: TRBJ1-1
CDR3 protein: CASSPYGQGNTEAFF
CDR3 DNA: TGTGCCAGTAGTCCCTACGGACAGGGGAACACTGAAGCTTTCTTT

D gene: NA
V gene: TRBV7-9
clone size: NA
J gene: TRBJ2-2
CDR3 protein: CASSFGQITHGELFF
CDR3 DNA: TGTGCCAGCAGCTTCGGACAGATTACACACGGGGAGCTGTTTTTT

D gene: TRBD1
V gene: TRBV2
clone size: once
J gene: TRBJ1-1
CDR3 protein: CASSATGWTEAFF
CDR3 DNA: TGTGCCAGCAGTGCGACAGGGTGGACTGAAGCTTTCTTT